This entry is about one T cell receptor (beta chain). This specimen belongs to a study of cytomegalovirus exposure and HLA in healthy donors. This PCR relied on a set of 60 Vbeta primers and 13 Jbeta primers. The table came from immunoSEQ multiplex PCR; TCRdb's copy has only in-frame clones and leaves some out. Among some 52,000 clones listed, more than 65% were seen once. The V gene lost 8 bases and the J gene lost 0 bases, with 16 bases spanning the gap. This CDR3 is 15 amino acids long. CDR1 SNHLY and CDR2 FYNNEI come from the germline V gene. This receptor was obtained from a woman aged 45-59 years in good health and CMV-seronegative. The sample taken for sequencing was PBMCs. The chain is built from TRBV2 and TRBJ1-1; D might be TRBD1 (6 bases). CDR3 bases: TGTGCCAGCTTCCGACCCGGACAGATGAACACTGAAGCTTTCTTT. It codes for CASFRPGQMNTEAFF.